A selection of T cell receptor beta chains follows, all from one sample in a study of cytomegalovirus exposure and HLA in healthy donors. The method was immunoSEQ multiplex PCR; TCRdb's version includes in-frame clones alone and lacks a portion of them. Of tens of thousands of clones in the sample, 85% were seen once. The sequenced sample consisted of PBMCs. All receptors derive from a man aged 25-45 years in good health and CMV-seronegative. The CDR3 runs from the conserved cysteine through the conserved F or W. Fields, in order: V gene, J gene, CDR3 protein.

V gene: TRBV7-3
J gene: TRBJ1-2
CDR3 protein: CASRLTGYDGYTF

V gene: TRBV19
J gene: TRBJ2-7
CDR3 protein: CASSPGQGEYEQYF

V gene: TRBV19
J gene: TRBJ2-7
CDR3 protein: CASYYGAEDFYEQYF

V gene: TRBV5-1
J gene: TRBJ2-1
CDR3 protein: CASSLGDWAYNEQFF

V gene: TRBV5-1
J gene: TRBJ2-1
CDR3 protein: CASSSTSGGINEQFF

V gene: TRBV7-2
J gene: TRBJ2-1
CDR3 protein: CASSPPGGRTRYNEQFF

V gene: TRBV5-1
J gene: TRBJ1-1
CDR3 protein: CASTQPGSGNTEAFF

V gene: TRBV6-6
J gene: TRBJ2-7
CDR3 protein: CASKGGSEQYF

V gene: TRBV6-4
J gene: TRBJ2-1
CDR3 protein: CASGAEGSSYNEQFF

V gene: TRBV25-1
J gene: TRBJ2-5
CDR3 protein: CASSDSLAGRTQYF

V gene: TRBV9
J gene: TRBJ2-2
CDR3 protein: CASSVGTGESGELFF

V gene: TRBV6-4
J gene: TRBJ2-1
CDR3 protein: CASSETSGNNEQFF

V gene: TRBV5-6
J gene: TRBJ2-1
CDR3 protein: CASSSLIAGKGPDNEQFF

V gene: TRBV11-2
J gene: TRBJ1-5
CDR3 protein: CASSPHSNQPQHF

V gene: TRBV11-3
J gene: TRBJ2-1
CDR3 protein: CASSLVGRSSYNEQFF

V gene: TRBV5-5
J gene: TRBJ2-5
CDR3 protein: CASSFTLTGGRETQYF

V gene: TRBV30
J gene: TRBJ1-1
CDR3 protein: CAWSQGFTEAFF

V gene: TRBV6-5
J gene: TRBJ2-1
CDR3 protein: CASSSGLHLTYNEQFF

V gene: TRBV9
J gene: TRBJ2-1
CDR3 protein: CASSPRPTGWYDNEQFF

V gene: TRBV5-4
J gene: TRBJ2-2
CDR3 protein: CASSRGLAGLNTGELFF

V gene: TRBV7-2
J gene: TRBJ2-2
CDR3 protein: CASSLSDRARLSGELFF

V gene: TRBV11-3
J gene: TRBJ2-1
CDR3 protein: CASSLAGLSNEQFF

V gene: TRBV19
J gene: TRBJ2-3
CDR3 protein: CASSMSLAGSTDTQYF

V gene: TRBV7-9
J gene: TRBJ2-5
CDR3 protein: CASSFREPQETQYF

V gene: TRBV11-2
J gene: TRBJ2-1
CDR3 protein: CASQQTSGGSEQFF

V gene: TRBV28
J gene: TRBJ2-7
CDR3 protein: CASSGNIYEQYF

V gene: TRBV6-5
J gene: TRBJ2-1
CDR3 protein: CASTQQGGGNEQFF

V gene: TRBV11-2
J gene: TRBJ2-5
CDR3 protein: CASSTGLDSYQETQYF

V gene: TRBV4-3
J gene: TRBJ2-6
CDR3 protein: CASSQDGGGANVLTF

V gene: TRBV7-9
J gene: TRBJ1-4
CDR3 protein: CASSLDRGGGNEKLFF

V gene: TRBV19
J gene: TRBJ1-5
CDR3 protein: CASSSPGRNQPQHF

V gene: TRBV7-9
J gene: TRBJ1-6
CDR3 protein: CASSLYEGSPLHF

V gene: TRBV7-2
J gene: TRBJ1-2
CDR3 protein: CASSQDRDYGYTF

V gene: TRBV27
J gene: TRBJ1-5
CDR3 protein: CASSLPNQPQHF

V gene: TRBV6-5
J gene: TRBJ2-7
CDR3 protein: CASIGQGAYEQYF

V gene: TRBV6-6
J gene: TRBJ1-5
CDR3 protein: CASCLDRYSNQPQHF

V gene: TRBV28
J gene: TRBJ1-2
CDR3 protein: CASSQRTGSYGYTF

V gene: TRBV7-9
J gene: TRBJ2-3
CDR3 protein: CASSLREAGDTQYF

V gene: TRBV5-4
J gene: TRBJ2-1
CDR3 protein: CASSSPGLAGNEQFF

V gene: TRBV2
J gene: TRBJ2-7
CDR3 protein: CASRDQRVEQYF

V gene: TRBV4-3
J gene: TRBJ2-1
CDR3 protein: CASSQGDSGSDEQFF

V gene: TRBV14
J gene: TRBJ2-4
CDR3 protein: CASSQDSAGGFAKNIQYF

V gene: TRBV4-1
J gene: TRBJ1-3
CDR3 protein: CASSQGRGSGNTIYF

V gene: TRBV9
J gene: TRBJ2-1
CDR3 protein: CASSQGGGNYNEQFF

V gene: TRBV7-3
J gene: TRBJ2-1
CDR3 protein: CASSATGSSYNEQFF

V gene: TRBV18
J gene: TRBJ2-1
CDR3 protein: CASSPHLGQYNEQFF

V gene: TRBV6-1
J gene: TRBJ1-1
CDR3 protein: CASSEVRTGRRTEAFF

V gene: TRBV5-5
J gene: TRBJ2-3
CDR3 protein: CASSLDRVADTQYF

V gene: TRBV10-1
J gene: TRBJ2-2
CDR3 protein: CASSGGYVRQENTGELFF

V gene: TRBV4-2
J gene: TRBJ2-1
CDR3 protein: CASSQDRGGTYNEQFF

V gene: TRBV25-1
J gene: TRBJ1-5
CDR3 protein: CASVTGTRGFSNQPQHF

V gene: TRBV4-1
J gene: TRBJ1-1
CDR3 protein: CASSHHRDSTEAFF

V gene: TRBV7-2
J gene: TRBJ2-3
CDR3 protein: CASSSYRTGRDTQYF

V gene: TRBV7-2
J gene: TRBJ1-2
CDR3 protein: CASSFQGQGAYGYTF

V gene: TRBV27
J gene: TRBJ2-7
CDR3 protein: CASGLAGGRKEQYF